This T cell receptor beta chain comes out of a study of CD8 T cells in ankylosing spondylitis. Notes on the study in general: In the blood and synovial fluid of reactive arthritis, some motif variants had been previously reported. A TCR beta motif of about 8 highly homologous variants appeared characteristic of ankylosing spondylitis blood. Reported data indicate significant enrichment of disease-linked clones within matched ankylosing spondylitis synovial fluid.

The length of the CDR3 is 11 residues. Germline values: CDR1 KGHDR, CDR2 SFDVKD. TCR beta libraries were made by quantitative 5'-RACE with molecular barcodes. MiXCR was run by TCRdb on the 5' RACE reads, yielding one entry per CDR3 protein. The data show around 150,000 distinct CDR3 sequences, with around 19% seen just once and about 7.8% held by the top ten. This clonotype was detected many times. Its antigen is currently unknown. Sequencing was carried out using blood, either unsorted or a sorted T cell fraction (not recorded which). V and J are TRBV24-1 and TRBJ2-1, with D perhaps matching TRBD1 (5 bases). The TCR comes from a male donor with ankylosing spondylitis or in good health (not recorded which). The CDR3 loop is CATSSGNEQFF. CDR3 sequence (DNA): TGTGCAACCTCCTCAGGGAATGAGCAGTTCTTC.